Listed below are T cell receptor beta chains from one sample, sequenced in a study of beta chain features in type 1 diabetes. Measured with immunoSEQ multiplex PCR; TCRdb has only the in-frame clones, and not every one. The sample includes about 290,000 clones, approximately 8.1% seen only once; the top ten take under 1.3%. The sample consisted of central memory CD4+ T cells from blood. These TCRs come from a young woman in good health. The conserved cysteine and the conserved F or W are not part of the CDR3 here. The order of the fields is clone size, D gene, V gene, J gene, CDR3 protein. D genes are given only for firm matches. Some rows have no size entry. The others give once, few or many, or a class for an expanded clone.

.	TRBD2	TRBV7-2	TRBJ2-5	ASSSPGLAGEETQY
.	TRBD1	TRBV18	TRBJ2-2	ASSPSRPGQGVPGELF
medium-sized	.	TRBV2	TRBJ2-1	ASSDRTYEQF
.	.	TRBV6-1	TRBJ2-7	ASQGWDEQY
.	.	TRBV6-5	TRBJ2-7	ASSYQSQVGYEQY
many	TRBD2	TRBV7-9	TRBJ2-1	ACTRAGGYNEQF
.	.	TRBV2	TRBJ1-1	ASSRDNEAF
.	TRBD1	TRBV14	TRBJ1-1	ASSHLTGVNTEAF
.	.	TRBV2	TRBJ2-1	ASTYEGNEQF
.	TRBD1	TRBV5-5	TRBJ1-2	ASSLDRVNYGYT
.	TRBD1	TRBV10-3	TRBJ1-2	AISEMATGRDGYT
.	TRBD2	TRBV27	TRBJ2-1	ASSEGSGRGNEQF
.	TRBD1	TRBV7-2	TRBJ2-5	ASSPRTGGVGETQY
few	.	TRBV18	TRBJ1-2	ASSPRTERIGYT
few	.	TRBV6-1	TRBJ2-3	ASGIEGKVDTQY
.	.	TRBV6-6	TRBJ2-2	ASRGQGGELF
few	.	TRBV9	TRBJ2-2	ASSVRGYTGELF